The source of this T cell receptor (beta chain) is a study of blood T cell repertoires in COVID-19. For the study at large: T cells, B-cell-depleted T cells, or PBMCs supplied cDNA or gDNA.

This clone was seen many times. Germline CDR1 reads SGHDN; CDR2 reads FVKESK. The length of the CDR3 is 14 residues. J was trimmed by 7 bases and V by 3 bases; bases with no gene match: 6. The method was immunoSEQ multiplex PCR; TCRdb's version includes in-frame clones alone and lacks a portion of them. The sample lists tens of thousands of clones; about four fifths were seen once. V usage is TRBV14 and J usage is TRBJ2-1; the match to TRBD2 covers 7 bases. Sequenced: peripheral blood. The receptor was derived from a human donor in a cohort sampled during active COVID-19. CDR3: CASSQRLALNEQFF. CDR3 nucleotides: TGTGCCAGCAGCCAGCGACTAGCTTTGAATGAGCAGTTCTTC.